The rows below give T cell receptor beta chains drawn from one sample of a study of blood T cell repertoires in COVID-19. TCRdb's copy holds only in-frame clones and misses some; the assay was immunoSEQ multiplex PCR. Among 100,000 to 150,000 clones listed, about 86% were seen once. Material for sequencing was PBMCs or T cells enriched from blood (not recorded which). The receptor set was obtained from a man in his forties with acute COVID-19. The CDR3 runs from the conserved cysteine through the conserved F or W. Fields, in order: V gene, J gene, clone size, D gene, CDR3 DNA, CDR3 protein. D genes are given only for firm matches. Some rows mark clone size as missing; the rest say once, few, many or name a class of expanded clone.

v_call: TRBV6-5; j_call: TRBJ1-4; clone_size: once; d_call: .; cdr3_nt: TGTGCCGGAAGCGGGAGGGAGACTGAAAAACTGTTTTTT; cdr3_aa: CAGSGRETEKLFF
v_call: TRBV14; j_call: TRBJ2-7; clone_size: few; d_call: .; cdr3_nt: TGTGCCAGCAGCCAAGATAATGTTAGGACAGCGAGGTACGAGCAGTACTTC; cdr3_aa: CASSQDNVRTARYEQYF
v_call: TRBV11-2; j_call: TRBJ1-1; clone_size: .; d_call: .; cdr3_nt: TGTGCCAGCAGCTTAGACGGGCCGGGGATGAACACTGAAGCTTTCTTT; cdr3_aa: CASSLDGPGMNTEAFF
v_call: TRBV13; j_call: TRBJ2-7; clone_size: .; d_call: TRBD1; cdr3_nt: TGTGCCAGCAGCTTACGACCCCGTATTCCGGGACAGGGGCCGTACGAGCAGTACTTC; cdr3_aa: CASSLRPRIPGQGPYEQYF
v_call: TRBV3-1/TRBV3-2; j_call: TRBJ2-7; clone_size: .; d_call: .; cdr3_nt: TGTGCCAGCAGCCCCCCGGGAAGCAGGAACTACGAGCAGTACTTC; cdr3_aa: CASSPPGSRNYEQYF
v_call: TRBV5-1; j_call: TRBJ2-4; clone_size: once; d_call: TRBD1; cdr3_nt: TGCGCCAGCAGCTTGGGACAGGGTGTCTCCATTCAGTACTTC; cdr3_aa: CASSLGQGVSIQYF
v_call: TRBV5-1; j_call: TRBJ1-6; clone_size: .; d_call: .; cdr3_nt: TGCGCCAGCAGTGAGTTAGAGGATTCACCCCTCCACTTT; cdr3_aa: CASSELEDSPLHF
v_call: TRBV3-1/TRBV3-2; j_call: TRBJ2-1; clone_size: .; d_call: TRBD2; cdr3_nt: TGTGCCAGCAGCCTCATAGCGGGATCCTACAATGAGCAGTTCTTC; cdr3_aa: CASSLIAGSYNEQFF
v_call: TRBV6-5; j_call: TRBJ1-1; clone_size: .; d_call: TRBD1; cdr3_nt: TGTGCCAGCACGACCGGACAGGGATCGTCTGAAGCTTTCTTT; cdr3_aa: CASTTGQGSSEAFF
v_call: TRBV12-5; j_call: TRBJ1-5; clone_size: .; d_call: TRBD1; cdr3_nt: TGTGCTAGTGGTGGCGGACAGGGGCATCAGCCCCAGCATTTT; cdr3_aa: CASGGGQGHQPQHF
v_call: TRBV11-3; j_call: TRBJ2-1; clone_size: once; d_call: TRBD1; cdr3_nt: TGTGCCAGCAGCACTGGACAGGGCGGCAATGAGCAGTTCTTC; cdr3_aa: CASSTGQGGNEQFF
v_call: TRBV6-6; j_call: TRBJ1-2; clone_size: .; d_call: TRBD1; cdr3_nt: TGTGCCAGCAGTACCCGGGACAGGCCCCTCGGCTACACCTTC; cdr3_aa: CASSTRDRPLGYTF
v_call: TRBV5-1; j_call: TRBJ2-3; clone_size: .; d_call: .; cdr3_nt: TGCGCCAGCAGCTTCGACAGTCTTGGCGATACGCAGTATTTT; cdr3_aa: CASSFDSLGDTQYF
v_call: TRBV2; j_call: TRBJ2-1; clone_size: .; d_call: TRBD2; cdr3_nt: TGTGCCAGCAGTGAGGCCGGACTAGCGGGGGGCCGCTTCCCCTACAATGAGCAGTTCTTC; cdr3_aa: CASSEAGLAGGRFPYNEQFF
v_call: TRBV24-1; j_call: TRBJ2-2; clone_size: .; d_call: .; cdr3_nt: TGTGCCACCAGTGACTCGGGTGTCCCCGGGGAGCTGTTTTTT; cdr3_aa: CATSDSGVPGELFF
v_call: TRBV4-2; j_call: TRBJ1-1; clone_size: .; d_call: TRBD1; cdr3_nt: TGTGCCAGCAGCCAACCAGGGGGCCGTCGCACTGAAGCTTTCTTT; cdr3_aa: CASSQPGGRRTEAFF
v_call: TRBV7-3; j_call: TRBJ2-3; clone_size: .; d_call: .; cdr3_nt: TGTGCCAGCAGCTTAAAGGCGGGGCCTGCAGATACGCAGTATTTT; cdr3_aa: CASSLKAGPADTQYF
v_call: TRBV7-6; j_call: TRBJ1-2; clone_size: .; d_call: .; cdr3_nt: TGTGCCAGCAGCTTAGCCTCAACAGACTATGGCTACACCTTC; cdr3_aa: CASSLASTDYGYTF
v_call: TRBV24-1; j_call: TRBJ2-7; clone_size: .; d_call: .; cdr3_nt: TGTGCCACCAGTGACCGAACGGGTCCGGGGGGCGAGGACGAGCAGTACTTC; cdr3_aa: CATSDRTGPGGEDEQYF
v_call: TRBV28; j_call: TRBJ1-2; clone_size: .; d_call: TRBD1; cdr3_nt: TGTGCCAGCAGTTCCCGAACAGGGGTAGGCTACACCTTC; cdr3_aa: CASSSRTGVGYTF
v_call: TRBV5-1; j_call: TRBJ2-5; clone_size: once; d_call: .; cdr3_nt: TGCGCCAGCAGCTTGGCCGGGAGCCAAGAGACCCAGTACTTC; cdr3_aa: CASSLAGSQETQYF
v_call: TRBV2; j_call: TRBJ2-1; clone_size: few; d_call: TRBD2; cdr3_nt: TGTGCCAGCGCGGGAGAAACTGGAAATGAGCAGTTCTTC; cdr3_aa: CASAGETGNEQFF
v_call: TRBV5-8; j_call: TRBJ1-5; clone_size: .; d_call: TRBD1; cdr3_nt: TGTGCCAGCAGTACCGGGACAGAATTTAGCAATCAGCCCCAGCATTTT; cdr3_aa: CASSTGTEFSNQPQHF
v_call: TRBV9; j_call: TRBJ2-2; clone_size: .; d_call: TRBD1; cdr3_nt: TGTGCCAGCAGCCTAGCAGGGGGACCAGACACCGGGGAGCTGTTTTTT; cdr3_aa: CASSLAGGPDTGELFF
v_call: TRBV27; j_call: TRBJ2-7; clone_size: .; d_call: TRBD1; cdr3_nt: TGTGCCAGCAGTCTCCGGGACAGTGGCTACGAGCAGTACTTC; cdr3_aa: CASSLRDSGYEQYF
v_call: TRBV6-5; j_call: TRBJ2-7; clone_size: once; d_call: .; cdr3_nt: TGTGCCAGCACCGAAACCGGGTTCCACGAGCAGTACTTC; cdr3_aa: CASTETGFHEQYF
v_call: TRBV2; j_call: TRBJ1-1; clone_size: .; d_call: .; cdr3_nt: TGTGCCAGCAGGACACAGTTGGGGAACACTGAAGCTTTCTTT; cdr3_aa: CASRTQLGNTEAFF
v_call: TRBV9; j_call: TRBJ2-3; clone_size: .; d_call: .; cdr3_nt: TGTGCCAGCAGCGCTCAATTCGCGCCCACAGATACGCAGTATTTT; cdr3_aa: CASSAQFAPTDTQYF
v_call: TRBV6-4; j_call: TRBJ1-5; clone_size: .; d_call: .; cdr3_nt: TGTGCCAGCAGTGACTCGGCAGGGAATGGACAGCCCCAGCATTTT; cdr3_aa: CASSDSAGNGQPQHF
v_call: TRBV5-1; j_call: TRBJ1-1; clone_size: .; d_call: .; cdr3_nt: TGCGCCAGCAGGTTGGAGGGGTCCATGAACACTGAAGCTTTCTTT; cdr3_aa: CASRLEGSMNTEAFF
v_call: TRBV14; j_call: TRBJ1-2; clone_size: few; d_call: TRBD1; cdr3_nt: TGTGCCAGCAGTCAAAGGAAGGGGGCCTTGAGTGGCTACACCTTC; cdr3_aa: CASSQRKGALSGYTF
v_call: TRBV5-4; j_call: TRBJ2-2; clone_size: few; d_call: TRBD2; cdr3_nt: TGTGCCAGCAGCCTAGCGGACACCGGGGAGCTGTTTTTT; cdr3_aa: CASSLADTGELFF
v_call: TRBV9; j_call: TRBJ2-2; clone_size: .; d_call: TRBD2; cdr3_nt: TGTGCCAGCAGCCCACGACTAGCTCCGAACACCGGGGAGCTGTTTTTT; cdr3_aa: CASSPRLAPNTGELFF
v_call: TRBV5-1; j_call: TRBJ1-3; clone_size: .; d_call: .; cdr3_nt: TGCGCCAGCAGCTTCGGGGGAGAGACCATATATTTT; cdr3_aa: CASSFGGETIYF
v_call: TRBV3-1/TRBV3-2; j_call: TRBJ2-5; clone_size: .; d_call: TRBD2; cdr3_nt: TGTGCCAGCAGCCAAAACGCGGGACTACAAGAGACCCAGTACTTC; cdr3_aa: CASSQNAGLQETQYF
v_call: TRBV24-1; j_call: TRBJ2-2; clone_size: .; d_call: .; cdr3_nt: TGTGCCACCAGTGATGAGTACACCGGGGAGCTGTTTTTT; cdr3_aa: CATSDEYTGELFF
v_call: TRBV25-1; j_call: TRBJ1-4; clone_size: .; d_call: .; cdr3_nt: TGTGCCAGCAGTGAAGACCACGTTACGGGGGAAAAACTGTTTTTT; cdr3_aa: CASSEDHVTGEKLFF
v_call: TRBV5-4; j_call: TRBJ2-3; clone_size: .; d_call: .; cdr3_nt: TGTGCCAGCAGCTTGGCTTCATTTCGCGGAGAATCGGATACGCAGTATTTT; cdr3_aa: CASSLASFRGESDTQYF
v_call: TRBV28; j_call: TRBJ1-2; clone_size: .; d_call: .; cdr3_nt: TGTGCCACCTACGCCTATGGCTACACCTTC; cdr3_aa: CATYAYGYTF
v_call: TRBV5-1; j_call: TRBJ2-5; clone_size: .; d_call: TRBD2; cdr3_nt: TGCGCCAGCAGCTTCTCCGGGACTAGCGTGGAGACCCAGTACTTC; cdr3_aa: CASSFSGTSVETQYF
v_call: TRBV6-5; j_call: TRBJ1-1; clone_size: .; d_call: TRBD1; cdr3_nt: TGTGCCAGCAGCGGACAGGGGGCCACTGAAGCTTTCTTT; cdr3_aa: CASSGQGATEAFF
v_call: TRBV7-2; j_call: TRBJ2-7; clone_size: .; d_call: TRBD2; cdr3_nt: TGTGCCAGCAGCTTAGGACTAGCGGGGGGTTCCTACGAGCAGTACTTC; cdr3_aa: CASSLGLAGGSYEQYF
v_call: TRBV19; j_call: TRBJ2-5; clone_size: .; d_call: .; cdr3_nt: TGTGCCAGTAGTAACCAGGGTTTGGAGACCCAGTACTTC; cdr3_aa: CASSNQGLETQYF
v_call: TRBV14; j_call: TRBJ2-3; clone_size: .; d_call: .; cdr3_nt: TGTGCCAGCAGCCAAGAGAGTAGTTTGGCAGATACGCAGTATTTT; cdr3_aa: CASSQESSLADTQYF
v_call: TRBV11-1; j_call: TRBJ2-1; clone_size: .; d_call: TRBD2; cdr3_nt: TGTGCCAGCAGCCTCCGGACTAGCGGCCATGAGCAGTTCTTC; cdr3_aa: CASSLRTSGHEQFF
v_call: TRBV7-8; j_call: TRBJ1-5; clone_size: few; d_call: .; cdr3_nt: TGTGCCAGCAGCTTTGGAGGCAAACAGCCCCAGCATTTT; cdr3_aa: CASSFGGKQPQHF
v_call: TRBV5-1; j_call: TRBJ1-2; clone_size: .; d_call: .; cdr3_nt: TGCGCCAGCAGCTTGGGAACAGGGAACTATGGCTACACCTTC; cdr3_aa: CASSLGTGNYGYTF
v_call: TRBV13; j_call: TRBJ2-1; clone_size: once; d_call: TRBD2; cdr3_nt: TGTGCCAGCAGCCCCCTCTCCGGGGGAGGGAATGAGCAGTTCTTC; cdr3_aa: CASSPLSGGGNEQFF
v_call: TRBV7-7; j_call: TRBJ2-2; clone_size: once; d_call: .; cdr3_nt: TGTGCTAGCAGCTTAGACTCCCCAATGAACACCGGGGAGCTGTTTTTT; cdr3_aa: CASSLDSPMNTGELFF
v_call: TRBV7-8; j_call: TRBJ2-5; clone_size: .; d_call: TRBD1; cdr3_nt: TGTGCCAGCAGTCTCTCAGGGGGCAGCGGAGAGACCCAGTACTTC; cdr3_aa: CASSLSGGSGETQYF
v_call: TRBV7-2; j_call: TRBJ2-1; clone_size: .; d_call: TRBD1; cdr3_nt: TGTGCCAGCAGCCCAATTCCCGGGACAGGGCCCCATGAGCAGTTCTTC; cdr3_aa: CASSPIPGTGPHEQFF
v_call: TRBV3-1/TRBV3-2; j_call: TRBJ2-3; clone_size: .; d_call: .; cdr3_nt: TGTGCCAGCAGCCAAGAGGGACTCCTTAATACGCAGTATTTT; cdr3_aa: CASSQEGLLNTQYF
v_call: TRBV5-4; j_call: TRBJ1-2; clone_size: few; d_call: .; cdr3_nt: TGTGCCAGCAGCCCTGCAGGGCCCTTTAACTATGGCTACACCTTC; cdr3_aa: CASSPAGPFNYGYTF
v_call: TRBV9; j_call: TRBJ1-1; clone_size: .; d_call: .; cdr3_nt: TGTGCCAGCAGCGCTACTGTTGAGTACACTGAAGCTTTCTTT; cdr3_aa: CASSATVEYTEAFF
v_call: TRBV5-1; j_call: TRBJ2-2; clone_size: few; d_call: TRBD1; cdr3_nt: TGCGCCAGCAGCTTGGCGGGACAGCTGAACACCGGGGAGCTGTTTTTT; cdr3_aa: CASSLAGQLNTGELFF
v_call: TRBV14; j_call: TRBJ2-1; clone_size: .; d_call: TRBD2; cdr3_nt: TGTGCCAGCAGCCGTAGCGGGGTCTCCTACAATGAGCAGTTCTTC; cdr3_aa: CASSRSGVSYNEQFF